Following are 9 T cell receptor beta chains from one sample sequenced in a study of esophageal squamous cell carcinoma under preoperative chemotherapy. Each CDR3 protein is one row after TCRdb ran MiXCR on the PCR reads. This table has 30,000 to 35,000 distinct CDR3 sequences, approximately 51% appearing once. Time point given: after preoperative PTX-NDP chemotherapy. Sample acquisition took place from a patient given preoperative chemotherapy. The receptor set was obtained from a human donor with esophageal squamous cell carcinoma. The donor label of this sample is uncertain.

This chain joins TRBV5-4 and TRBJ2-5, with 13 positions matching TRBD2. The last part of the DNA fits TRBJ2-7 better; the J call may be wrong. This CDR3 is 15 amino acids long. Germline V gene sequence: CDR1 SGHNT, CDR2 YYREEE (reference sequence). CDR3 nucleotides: TGTGCCAGCAGCTTTACTAGCGGGGGGGCCCACGAGCAGTACTTC. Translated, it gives CASSFTSGGAHEQYF.

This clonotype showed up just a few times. The CDR3 nucleotides are TGCGCCAGCAGCCAAGATGGAAGGGGTTACGAGCAGTACTTC. Translated, it gives CASSQDGRGYEQYF. This chain joins TRBV4-3 and TRBJ2-5; tentatively, D is TRBD1 (5 bases). The end of the DNA fits TRBJ2-7 better, so the J call may be wrong. The CDR3 totals 14 residues. Germline V gene lookup returns CDR1 LGHNA and CDR2 YSLEER.

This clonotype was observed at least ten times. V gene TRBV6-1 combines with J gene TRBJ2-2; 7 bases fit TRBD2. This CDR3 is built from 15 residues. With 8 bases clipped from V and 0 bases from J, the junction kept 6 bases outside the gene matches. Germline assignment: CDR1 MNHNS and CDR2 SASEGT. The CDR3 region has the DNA TGTGCCAGCGGGGAGGGGTACGCGAACACCGGGGAGCTGTTTTTT. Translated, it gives CASGEGYANTGELFF.

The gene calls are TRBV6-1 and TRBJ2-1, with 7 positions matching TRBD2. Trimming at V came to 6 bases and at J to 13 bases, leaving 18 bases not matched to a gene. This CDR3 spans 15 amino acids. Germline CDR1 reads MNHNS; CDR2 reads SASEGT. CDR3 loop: CASRESLAAGETQFF. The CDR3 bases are TGTGCCAGCAGGGAATCCCTAGCGGCGGGGGAGACCCAGTTCTTC.

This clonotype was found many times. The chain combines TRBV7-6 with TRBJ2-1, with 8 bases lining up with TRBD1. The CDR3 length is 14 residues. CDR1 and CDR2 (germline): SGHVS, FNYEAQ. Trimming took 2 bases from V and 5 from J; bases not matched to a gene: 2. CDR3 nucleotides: TGTGCCAGCAGCTTATGGACAGGGAACAATGAGCAGTTCTTC. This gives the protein CASSLWTGNNEQFF.

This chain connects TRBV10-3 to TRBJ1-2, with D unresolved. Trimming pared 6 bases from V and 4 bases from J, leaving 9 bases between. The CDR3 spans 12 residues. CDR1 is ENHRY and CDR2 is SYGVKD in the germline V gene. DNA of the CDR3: TGTGCCATCAGGGGCGGCAGCTATGGCTACACCTTC. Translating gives CAIRGGSYGYTF.

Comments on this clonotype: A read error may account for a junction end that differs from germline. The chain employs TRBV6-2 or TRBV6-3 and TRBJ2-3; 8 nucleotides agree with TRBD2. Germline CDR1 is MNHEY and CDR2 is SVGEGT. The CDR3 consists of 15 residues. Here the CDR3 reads CASSYERGRTETQYF. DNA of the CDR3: TGTGCCAGCAGTTACGAGCGGGGGCGCACAGAGACGCAGTATTTT.

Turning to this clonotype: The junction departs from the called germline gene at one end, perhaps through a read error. The CDR3 DNA follows: TGTGCCTGCCGCTTACTAGGGGGGGTAGCCAAAGACACTCAGTATTTC. This codes for CACRLLGGVAKDTQYF. This chain uses TRBV7-2 with TRBJ2-3, with D possibly TRBD2 on 7 matching bases. Germline-derived CDR1 and CDR2 are SGHTA and FQGNSA. CDR3 length: 16 residues.

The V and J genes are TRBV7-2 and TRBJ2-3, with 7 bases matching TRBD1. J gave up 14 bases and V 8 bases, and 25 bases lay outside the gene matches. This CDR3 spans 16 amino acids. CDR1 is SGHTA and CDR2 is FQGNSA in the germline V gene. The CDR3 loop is CASRVLEAVCTGALYF. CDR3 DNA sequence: TGTGCCAGCCGCGTCCTAGAGGCGGTATGCACAGGGGCGCTGTATTTT. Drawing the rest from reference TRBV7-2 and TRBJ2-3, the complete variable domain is GAGVSQSPSNKVTEKGKDVELRCDPISGHTALYWYRQSLGQGLEFLIYFQGNSAPDKSGLPSDRFSAERTGGSVSTLTIQRTQQEDSAVYLCASRVLEAVCTGALYFGPGTRLTVL.